This paragraph reports one TCR beta chain. The antigen is unknown. Reverse transcribing all isolated RNA meant expressed TCRB transcripts were sequenced. Profiling relied on immunoSEQ multiplex PCR, and the TCRdb table lists in-frame clones only, not all of them. This repertoire shows approximately 730,000 clones, about an eighth found once; its top ten account for less than 0.025%. Each of the CD4+ naive, central memory, regulatory and stem cell-like memory populations was sorted via CD45RO/CCR7/CD25/CD127/CD95/CD27. Germline assignment: CDR1 GTSNPN and CDR2 SVGIG (reference sequence). V shed 0 bases and J 4 bases; nucleotides not matched to a gene: 11. CDR3 length equals 16 residues. This sample stems from a study of beta chain features in type 1 diabetes. Findings and limits, study-wide: For patients and controls alike, PCR might favor shorter templates to the same degree. Shorter TCRB CDR3s, moderately but significantly so, marked every one of the four CD4+ subsets in Type 1 diabetes patients.

This chain uses TRBV30 with TRBJ1-2, with 7 bases matching TRBD1. This clonotype was sampled from a man aged 18-30 years with type 1 diabetes. Sequenced: naive CD4+ T cells from blood. The CDR3 loop reads CAWSVTVGTAGYGYTF. DNA of the CDR3: TGTGCCTGGAGTGTAACTGTGGGGACAGCCGGCTATGGCTACACCTTC. The variable domain in full, completed from reference TRBV30 and TRBJ1-2, reads SQTIHQWPATLVQPVGSPLSLECTVEGTSNPNLYWYRQAAGRGLQLLFYSVGIGQISSEVPQNLSASRPQDRQFILSSKKLLLSDSGFYLCAWSVTVGTAGYGYTFGSGTRLTVV.